The following is a T cell receptor (beta chain) sequence with its context. This record comes from a study of T cell changes during pregnancy in multiple sclerosis. The repertoire was sequenced with immunoSEQ multiplex PCR; TCRdb's copy has only in-frame clones and lacks some. The sample carries approximately 110,000 clones, approximately 90% recorded once. The CDR3 is 15 amino acids. Germline CDR1 SGHAT, CDR2 FQNNGV. V lost 6 bases and J lost 2, with 14 bases in between. This sequence joins TRBV11-2 and TRBJ2-1; the D gene is possibly TRBD2 (5 bases). This sequence originates from a female donor with multiple sclerosis, enrolled in a pregnancy study. Here the sequenced sample was peripheral blood, taken after pregnancy. CDR3 bases: TGTGCCAGCAGACCAGCGGCCCTAACCTACAATGAGCAGTTCTTC. Protein: CASRPAALTYNEQFF.